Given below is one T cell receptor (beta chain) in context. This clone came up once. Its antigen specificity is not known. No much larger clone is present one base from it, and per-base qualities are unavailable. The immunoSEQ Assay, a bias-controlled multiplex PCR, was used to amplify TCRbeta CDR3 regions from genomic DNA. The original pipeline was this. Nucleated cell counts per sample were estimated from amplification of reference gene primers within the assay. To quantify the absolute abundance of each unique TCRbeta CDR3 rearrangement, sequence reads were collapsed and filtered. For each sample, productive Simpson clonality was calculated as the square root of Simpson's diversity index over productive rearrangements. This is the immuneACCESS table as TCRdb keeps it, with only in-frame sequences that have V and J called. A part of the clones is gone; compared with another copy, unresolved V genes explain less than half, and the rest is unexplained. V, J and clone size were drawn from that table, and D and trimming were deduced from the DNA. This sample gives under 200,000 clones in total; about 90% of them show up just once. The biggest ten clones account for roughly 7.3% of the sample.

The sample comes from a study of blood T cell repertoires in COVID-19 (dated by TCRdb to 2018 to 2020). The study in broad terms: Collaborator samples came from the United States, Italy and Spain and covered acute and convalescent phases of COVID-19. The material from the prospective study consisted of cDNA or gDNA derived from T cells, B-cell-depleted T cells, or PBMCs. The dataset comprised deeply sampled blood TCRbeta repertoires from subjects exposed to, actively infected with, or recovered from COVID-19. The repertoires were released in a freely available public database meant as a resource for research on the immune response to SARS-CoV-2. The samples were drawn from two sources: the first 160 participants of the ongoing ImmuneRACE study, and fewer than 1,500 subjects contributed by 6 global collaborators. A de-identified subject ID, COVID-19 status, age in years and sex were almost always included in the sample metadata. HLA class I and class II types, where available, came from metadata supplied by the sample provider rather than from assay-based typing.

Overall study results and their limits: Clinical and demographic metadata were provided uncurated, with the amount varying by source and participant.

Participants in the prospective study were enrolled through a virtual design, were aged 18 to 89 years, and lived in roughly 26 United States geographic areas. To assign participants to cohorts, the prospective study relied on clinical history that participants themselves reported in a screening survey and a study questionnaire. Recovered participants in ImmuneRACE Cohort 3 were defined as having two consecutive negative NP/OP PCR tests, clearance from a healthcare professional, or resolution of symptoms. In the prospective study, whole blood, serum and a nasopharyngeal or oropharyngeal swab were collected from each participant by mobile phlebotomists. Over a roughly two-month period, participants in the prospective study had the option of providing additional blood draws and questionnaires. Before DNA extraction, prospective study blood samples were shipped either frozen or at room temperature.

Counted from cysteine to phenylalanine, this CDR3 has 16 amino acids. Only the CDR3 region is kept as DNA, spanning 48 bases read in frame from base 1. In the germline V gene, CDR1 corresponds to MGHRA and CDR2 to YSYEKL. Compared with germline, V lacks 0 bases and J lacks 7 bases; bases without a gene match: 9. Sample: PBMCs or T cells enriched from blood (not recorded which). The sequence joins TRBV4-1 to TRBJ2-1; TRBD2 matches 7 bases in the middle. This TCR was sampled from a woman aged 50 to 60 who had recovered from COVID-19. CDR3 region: CASSQDISVGGNEQFF. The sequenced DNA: TGCGCCAGCAGCCAAGATATCTCGGTGGGGGGGAATGAGCAGTTCTTC.